This T cell receptor (beta chain) was identified in a study of cytomegalovirus exposure and HLA in healthy donors. Whole-study findings and limits: Researchers counted roughly 150 TCR beta chains as cytomegalovirus-associated. When a later analysis was performed, an Asian-associated ancestry cluster reportedly had fewer N-insertions than the 666-donor mean. Diagnosis of cytomegalovirus status made by the classifier reportedly showed high specificity and sensitivity.

As concerns this clone: Its antigen is unknown.

PCR was performed using 60 Vbeta and 13 Jbeta primers. Clones were sequenced by immunoSEQ multiplex PCR, and TCRdb holds only the in-frame ones, with some missing. This table holds 30,000 to 45,000 clones, 84% found once. Per germline, CDR1 MGHRA and CDR2 YSYEKL. V lost 2 bases, J lost 2 bases, and 12 bases lay in between. CDR3 size: 15 residues. Though probably carrying unrecorded immune exposures, donors were nominally healthy at sampling. The TCR was taken from a woman younger than 30 in good health and CMV-seronegative. Sequenced input: PBMCs. This chain links TRBV4-1 with TRBJ1-2, with TRBD1 as a possible D gene (5 bases). CDR3 sequence: CASSQPQEGNYGYTF. CDR3 sequence (DNA): TGCGCCAGCAGCCAACCCCAGGAGGGGAACTATGGCTACACCTTC.